The 10 T cell receptor beta chains presented below share a single source sample, sequenced in a study of breast tumors, draining lymph nodes, adjacent tissues. TCRdb independently ran MiXCR on the multiplex PCR reads; one entry per CDR3 protein. The top ten hold about 4.3% of the sample, which has 190,000 or so distinct CDR3 sequences, 31% seen once. Axillary draining lymph nodes of breast cancer patients supplied the node samples. The material sequenced was axillary lymph node tissue. The receptors originated from a female donor with breast cancer. Some clones in this sample may be carry-over from other donors' samples.

This clonotype has ten or more counts. This sequence joins TRBV19 and TRBJ2-2; unclear D gene. CDR1 is LNHDA and CDR2 is SQIVND in the germline V gene (reference sequence). The V and J ends lost 3 bases and 6 bases respectively, with 11 bases between them. CDR3 length: 14 amino acids. The CDR3 loop is CASSMTYTSGELFF. In nucleotides, the CDR3 is TGTGCCAGTAGTATGACCTACACGTCCGGGGAGCTGTTTTTT.

This clonotype was observed many times. J is TRBJ2-1 and V is TRBV29-1; 9 nucleotides agree with TRBD2. CDR1 SQVTM and CDR2 ANQGSEA come from the germline V gene. The J segment lost 8 bases and the V segment lost 4 bases, leaving 12 bases of the junction unmatched. The CDR3 loop spans 15 amino acids. CDR3 amino acids: CSVAGLGGGADEQFF. The CDR3, as DNA: TGCAGCGTTGCGGGACTTGGCGGGGGGGCTGATGAGCAGTTCTTC.

This clonotype showed up many times. This chain links TRBV14 with TRBJ2-1, with 7 bases fitting TRBD2. The J segment lost 9 bases and the V segment lost 1 base, leaving 9 bases of the junction unmatched. The CDR3 consists of 15 residues. From germline, CDR1 is SGHDN and CDR2 FVKESK. CDR3 sequence: CASSQVGGSRGEQFF. The CDR3 coding sequence is TGTGCCAGCAGCCAAGTGGGAGGGAGTCGCGGTGAGCAGTTCTTC. The full variable domain, completed using reference TRBV14 and TRBJ2-1, is EAGVTQFPSHSVIEKGQTVTLRCDPISGHDNLYWYRRVMGKEIKFLLHFVKESKQDESGMPNNRFLAERTGGTYSTLKVQPAELEDSGVYFCASSQVGGSRGEQFFGPGTRLTVL.

This clonotype occurred many times. The gene calls are TRBV18 and TRBJ2-7; 9 nucleotides agree with TRBD2. This CDR3 is 16 amino acids long. The V and J ends lost 2 bases and 0 bases, in that order; junction bases with no gene match: 5. CDR1 and CDR2 from the germline V gene are KGHSH and LQKENI. This chain's CDR3 is CASSPAETSGSYEQYF. CDR3 sequence (DNA): TGTGCCAGCTCACCAGCAGAGACTAGCGGCTCCTACGAGCAGTACTTC.

The chain couples TRBV7-9 to TRBJ1-3; D remains unclear. This CDR3 comprises 16 residues. The germline V and J ends were trimmed by 2 bases and 3 bases, with 14 bases remaining between them. CDR1 SEHNR and CDR2 FQNEAQ come from the germline V gene (reference sequence). The CDR3 protein is CASSLLGSLLGNTIYF. In nucleotides, the CDR3 is TGTGCCAGCAGCTTATTGGGATCCCTTCTTGGAAACACCATATATTTT.

Remarks on this clonotype: This may be a read error: a much more frequent sequence differs by one nucleotide. The chain uses TRBV10-3 and TRBJ2-3; 8 bases align to TRBD2. In germline, CDR1 is ENHRY, CDR2 SYGVKD. The CDR3 loop spans 13 amino acids. The CDR3 nucleotides are TGTGCCAGCTGGACGGGGGGGTCAGATACGCAGTGTTTT. It codes for CASWTGGSDTQCF.

The V and J genes are TRBV2 and TRBJ2-1, with D perhaps TRBD2 (6 bases). The CDR3 has 13 residues. V lost 7 bases to trimming and J lost 6 bases, with 13 bases between them. Germline CDR1 and CDR2: SNHLY and FYNNEI. CDR3 bases: TGTGCCAGCACCCTAGGGACTCGCAATGAGCAGTTCTTC. Residues: CASTLGTRNEQFF.

Concerning this clonotype itself: Since a much larger clone is just one base distant, this may be a read error. The V and J genes are TRBV12-5 and TRBJ1-2; maybe TRBD1 (5 bases). CDR3 length equals 13 residues. Per the germline V gene, CDR1 is LGHNT and CDR2 is FRNRAP. Trimming took 3 bases from V and 3 from J, leaving 8 bases between them. In DNA, the CDR3 is TGTGCTAGTGGTTTCGCGGGGGACTATGGCTACACCTTC. Protein: CASGFAGDYGYTF. Combining the CDR3 with reference TRBV12-5 and TRBJ1-2 gives the whole variable domain DARVTQTPRHKVTEMGQEVTMRCQPILGHNTVFWYRQTMMQGLELLAYFRNRAPLDDSGMPKDRFSAEMPDATLATLKIQPSEPRDSAVYFCASGFAGDYGYTFGSGTRLTVV.

This clonotype occurred once. This rearrangement joins TRBV7-2 to TRBJ2-3; maybe TRBD2 (6 bases). Germline V gene sequence: CDR1 SGHTA, CDR2 FQGNSA. V was trimmed by 5 bases and J by 9 bases, leaving 12 bases between them. The CDR3 consists of 12 residues. The CDR3 bases are TGTGCCAGCAGCCCCCGGGGAGGCACGCAGTATTTT. Translation gives CASSPRGGTQYF. Together with reference TRBV7-2 and TRBJ2-3, the CDR3 gives the full variable domain: GAGVSQSPSNKVTEKGKDVELRCDPISGHTALYWYRQSLGQGLEFLIYFQGNSAPDKSGLPSDRFSAERTGGSVSTLTIQRTQQEDSAVYLCASSPRGGTQYFGPGTRLTVL.

V and J are TRBV14 and TRBJ2-2; no definite D call. The germline V gene has CDR1 SGHDN and CDR2 FVKESK. The CDR3 has 16 residues. V shed 0 bases and J shed 4 bases, with 12 bases lying between them. In DNA form, the CDR3 reads TGTGCCAGCAGCCAAGATTTAGTACGAGGCACCGGGGAGCTGTTTTTT. Its protein product is CASSQDLVRGTGELFF.